Listed below are T cell receptor beta chains from one sample, sequenced in a study of cytomegalovirus exposure and HLA in healthy donors. TCRdb's table, derived via immunoSEQ multiplex PCR, lists solely in-frame clones and lacks some. The data contain over 65,000 clones, roughly 73% of them singletons. Sequencing was performed on PBMCs. The source is a man between 35 and 55 years old in good health and CMV-seronegative. Each CDR3 is given with its conserved first and last residue. The D gene is left open where the match is weak. Rows give clone size only sometimes, using once, few, many, or a class for an expanded clone.

>TRBV7-2|-|-|TRBJ2-7
CASSPDTGRSYEQYF
TGTGCCAGCAGCCCGGACACAGGACGCTCCTACGAGCAGTACTTC
>TRBV7-2|-|TRBD1|TRBJ1-1
CASSLRQGVLVPWGTEAFF
TGTGCCAGCAGCTTAAGGCAGGGGGTCTTGGTCCCATGGGGCACTGAAGCTTTCTTT
>TRBV7-7|-|-|TRBJ2-5
CASSPIGLFQETQYF
TGCGCCAGCAGCCCTATAGGACTCTTCCAAGAGACCCAGTACTTC
>TRBV28|once|-|TRBJ1-4
CASSENNEKLFF
TGTGCCAGCAGCGAGAATAATGAAAAACTGTTTTTT
>TRBV7-9|few|-|TRBJ1-2
CASSQAGVHGYTF
TGTGCCAGCAGCCAAGCGGGGGTCCATGGCTACACCTTC
>TRBV10-2|once|TRBD2|TRBJ2-2
CASSEYTGGAGELFF
TGCGCCAGCAGTGAGTATACGGGAGGCGCCGGGGAGCTGTTTTTT
>TRBV5-1|few|-|TRBJ1-1
CASSFGEMNTEAFF
TGCGCCAGCAGCTTCGGGGAAATGAACACTGAAGCTTTCTTT
>TRBV18|-|-|TRBJ2-7
CASSPSGVDEQYF
TGTGCCAGCTCACCATCGGGGGTTGACGAGCAGTACTTC
>TRBV6-1|-|TRBD1|TRBJ2-7
CASRTGALHEQYF
TGTGCCAGTAGGACAGGGGCCTTACACGAGCAGTACTTC
>TRBV28|-|TRBD1|TRBJ1-5
CASSWTGISNQPQHF
TGTGCCAGCAGTTGGACAGGGATTAGCAATCAGCCCCAGCATTTT
>TRBV6-1|-|TRBD1|TRBJ1-1
CASSEAVQGLGAFF
TGTGCCAGCAGTGAAGCGGTACAGGGGCTGGGAGCTTTCTTT
>TRBV13|-|-|TRBJ2-5
CASSFRGYQETQYF
TGTGCCAGCAGCTTTCGAGGGTATCAGGAGACCCAGTACTTC
>TRBV9|-|TRBD1|TRBJ1-2
CASSVDQQGPYGYTF
TGTGCCAGCAGCGTAGATCAACAGGGGCCCTATGGCTACACCTTC
>TRBV7-9|-|-|TRBJ1-3
CASSPSGGAGNTIYF
TGTGCCAGCAGCCCCTCCGGCGGGGCTGGAAACACCATATATTTT
>TRBV9|-|-|TRBJ1-4
CASSSRGGGEKLFF
TGTGCCAGCAGCTCTAGGGGGGGCGGTGAAAAACTGTTTTTT
>TRBV27|-|TRBD2|TRBJ2-3
CASTDIGVAGVGTDTQYF
TGTGCCAGCACAGATATAGGCGTGGCGGGAGTCGGCACAGATACGCAGTATTTT
>TRBV6-1|-|TRBD1|TRBJ1-5
CASSPMTGKELPQHF
TGTGCCAGCAGTCCGATGACAGGGAAGGAATTGCCCCAGCATTTT
>TRBV11-2|-|-|TRBJ2-2
CASSFGKVQGGSSGELFF
TGTGCCAGCAGCTTTGGAAAAGTTCAGGGGGGATCATCCGGGGAGCTGTTTTTT
>TRBV2|-|-|TRBJ1-5
CASRAGWPQHF
TGTGCCAGCAGGGCAGGGTGGCCCCAGCATTTT
>TRBV11-2|-|-|TRBJ1-5
CASSRTTNQPQHF
TGTGCCAGCAGCAGGACAACCAACCAGCCCCAGCATTTT
>TRBV7-2|-|-|TRBJ1-6
CASSTYNSPLHF
TGTGCCAGCAGTACTTATAATTCACCCCTCCACTTT
>TRBV19|-|TRBD2|TRBJ2-1
CASREGLAGAYEQFF
TGTGCCAGTCGGGAAGGGCTAGCGGGAGCCTATGAGCAGTTCTTC
>TRBV7-9|-|TRBD1|TRBJ2-5
CASSLGSGTDQETQYF
TGTGCCAGCAGCTTAGGCTCCGGGACAGACCAAGAGACCCAGTACTTC
>TRBV6-1|-|-|TRBJ2-7
CASRDDRSYEQYF
TGTGCCAGCAGAGACGACAGGTCCTACGAGCAGTACTTC
>TRBV29-1|-|TRBD1|TRBJ2-3
CSVSGRRGSTDTQYF
TGCAGCGTTTCGGGCCGCAGGGGGAGCACAGATACGCAGTATTTT
>TRBV12-1|-|-|TRBJ2-7
CAKVAAASSYEQYF
TGTGCCAAGGTAGCCGCCGCGAGCTCCTACGAGCAGTACTTC
>TRBV6-1|few|-|TRBJ2-7
CASSEGARGYEQYF
TGTGCCAGCAGTGAAGGGGCGCGGGGCTACGAGCAGTACTTC
>TRBV27|-|-|TRBJ2-7
CASSSGLSYEQYF
TGTGCCAGCTCCTCAGGACTCTCCTACGAGCAGTACTTC
>TRBV7-9|-|-|TRBJ1-6
CASSFGNSPLHF
TGTGCCAGCAGCTTTGGCAATTCACCCCTCCACTTT
>TRBV5-4|-|TRBD2|TRBJ2-7
CASSLVASGSYEQYF
TGTGCCAGCAGCTTGGTTGCAAGCGGGAGTTACGAGCAGTACTTC
>TRBV9|-|TRBD1|TRBJ2-6
CASSARQGTEGGANVLTF
TGTGCCAGCAGCGCCCGACAGGGAACTGAAGGTGGGGCCAACGTCCTGACTTTC
>TRBV6-1|-|TRBD1|TRBJ2-5
CASTRTGKETQYF
TGTGCCAGCACCAGGACAGGGAAAGAGACCCAGTACTTC
>TRBV5-4|-|TRBD1|TRBJ2-2
CASSSLRGQGITGELFF
TGTGCCAGCAGCTCACTAAGGGGACAGGGGATCACCGGGGAGCTGTTTTTT
>TRBV2|once|-|TRBJ1-6
CASSEAGTLGNSPLHF
TGTGCCAGCAGTGAAGCAGGGACATTGGGAAATTCACCCCTCCACTTT